Listed below are T cell receptor beta chains from one sample, sequenced in a study of blood T cells in healthy people across ages. MiXCR, run by TCRdb on the 5' RACE reads, gives a single entry per CDR3 protein. In the table there are 850,000 or so distinct CDR3 sequences, around 26% of which are singletons. Sequencing was performed on blood. The receptors shown here come from a woman at least 80 years old in good health. Both conserved end residues are part of each CDR3. A D gene is named only where the DNA matches it firmly. Clone sizes are given selectively: once, few, many, or a class where the clone is expanded.

j_gene,v_gene,abundance,d_gene,CDR3nt,CDR3aa
TRBJ1-2,TRBV6-2/TRBV6-3,many,.,TGTGCCAGCAACGACGAGGGAGGGGGCTATGGCTACACCTTC,CASNDEGGGYGYTF
TRBJ1-1,TRBV6-2/TRBV6-3,.,.,TGTGCCAGCAGTTACCAATCCGGGGGGCCGGAGAGGAACACTGAAGCTTTCTTT,CASSYQSGGPERNTEAFF
TRBJ1-1,TRBV20-1,few,.,TGCAGTACTAGCGACACGATGAACACTGAAGCTTTCTTT,CSTSDTMNTEAFF
TRBJ2-7,TRBV28,few,TRBD1,TGTGCCAGCAGGCCCAGGGGACAGGGAGGAAGGGAGCAGTACTTC,CASRPRGQGGREQYF
TRBJ1-1,TRBV12-3/TRBV12-4,.,.,TGTGCCAGCAGCCACCCCACGAACACTGAAGCTTTCTTT,CASSHPTNTEAFF
TRBJ1-1,TRBV4-2,.,.,TGTGCCGGCAGCCAAGATATCGTGGGGGGGGCGGTCGCTGAAGCTTTCTTT,CAGSQDIVGGAVAEAFF
TRBJ2-5,TRBV10-3,many,.,TGTGCCATCAGTGGATCGGAAGAGACCCAGTACTTC,CAISGSEETQYF
TRBJ2-3,TRBV12-3/TRBV12-4,many,TRBD1,TGTGCCAGCAGTCTCACTGGGACAGGGGATCTCGCAGATACGCAGTATTTT,CASSLTGTGDLADTQYF
TRBJ2-1,TRBV2,.,.,TGTGCCAGCAGTGGGGTTCGCAGGGACGATGAGCAGTTCTTC,CASSGVRRDDEQFF
TRBJ2-7,TRBV4-2,many,.,TGTGCCAGCAGCCAAGATTTGGATTCCTACGAGCAGTACTTC,CASSQDLDSYEQYF
TRBJ2-1,TRBV9,.,.,TGTGCCAGCAGCGTAGGCGGGGCATCAGAAGGTGAGCAGTTCTTC,CASSVGGASEGEQFF
TRBJ2-3,TRBV7-2,many,TRBD2,TGTGCCAGCAGCCTACGGACTAGCGGAGGGCAAAGCACAGATACGCAGTATTTT,CASSLRTSGGQSTDTQYF
TRBJ2-7,TRBV12-3/TRBV12-4,.,.,TGTGCCAGCACCACTCAAGGGGGGGAGATTTACTACGAGCAGTACTTC,CASTTQGGEIYYEQYF
TRBJ1-2,TRBV6-1,few,.,TGTGCCAGCAGTGATACCCCTAACTATGGCTACACCTTC,CASSDTPNYGYTF
TRBJ1-6,TRBV12-3/TRBV12-4,once,.,TGTGCCAGCAGTTCCCGATTTCGGAATTCACCCCTCCACTTT,CASSSRFRNSPLHF
TRBJ1-2,TRBV7-2,.,.,TGTACCAGCAGCTTAGTTGGGAACTATGGCTACACCTTC,CTSSLVGNYGYTF
TRBJ1-6,TRBV27,few,.,TGTGCCTTCAGGGGTCGGAATTCACCCCTCCACTTT,CAFRGRNSPLHF
TRBJ2-5,TRBV11-1,.,.,TGTGCCAGCAGCCCACGATCGGGTCTAGAGACCCAGTACTTC,CASSPRSGLETQYF
TRBJ2-7,TRBV7-9,many,.,TGTGCCAGCAGCCTCGCGGGGTGGGCCTCCGAGCAGTACTTC,CASSLAGWASEQYF
TRBJ1-6,TRBV28,.,.,TGTGCCAACCCGACCCGGGGTTCACCCCTCCACTTT,CANPTRGSPLHF
TRBJ2-1,TRBV20-1,.,TRBD2,TGCAGTGCTAGCGGGGGGGCTTGGAATGAGCAGTTCTTC,CSASGGAWNEQFF
TRBJ2-7,TRBV6-1,many,.,TGTGCCAGCAGTGAAGTGGGCAAGTACGAGCAGTACTTC,CASSEVGKYEQYF
TRBJ1-5,TRBV7-2,.,TRBD1,TGTGCCAGCAGCTTAGATGTGGGACAGAGAAATCAGCCCCAGCATTTT,CASSLDVGQRNQPQHF
TRBJ2-7,TRBV5-1,.,TRBD1,TGCGCCAGCAACTCTGGGACAGGGGGGCTCGAGCAGTACTTC,CASNSGTGGLEQYF
TRBJ2-5,TRBV28,many,.,TGTGCCAGCAGAGGGGCAGGGAGACAAGAGACCCAGTACTTC,CASRGAGRQETQYF
TRBJ1-1,TRBV5-1,few,TRBD1,TGCGCCAGCAGCGGACAGGGGTTGAACACTGAAGCTTTCTTT,CASSGQGLNTEAFF
TRBJ2-7,TRBV20-1,once,.,TGCAGCGCTAGAGATACTGGCAGGGCGCACTCCTACGAGCAGTACTTC,CSARDTGRAHSYEQYF
TRBJ1-5,TRBV9,many,.,TGTGCCAGCAGCGTAGGGCCAGCAGACAATAGACCCCAGCATTTT,CASSVGPADNRPQHF
TRBJ1-6,TRBV3-1,.,TRBD1,TGTGCCAGCAGCCCCCAGGGGGGGGGATCACCCCTCCACTTT,CASSPQGGGSPLHF
TRBJ2-5,TRBV5-1,many,TRBD2,TGCGCCAGCAGCTCCGGAGTACTAGCGGGGGGGGAGACCCAGTACTTC,CASSSGVLAGGETQYF
TRBJ2-5,TRBV3-1,.,.,TGTGCCAGCAGCCTTCTACAGTCCCAAGAGACCCAGTACTTC,CASSLLQSQETQYF
TRBJ1-5,TRBV18,.,TRBD1,TGTGCCAGCTCACCAACAGGGGCGAATCAGCCCCAGCATTTT,CASSPTGANQPQHF
TRBJ2-2,TRBV20-1,.,.,TGCAGTGCTATAGGAGAGGGACCTGGCACCGGGGAGCGGTTTTTT,CSAIGEGPGTGERFF
TRBJ1-5,TRBV27,.,.,TGTGCCAGCAGTTTGAGTCGAGCCAACAATCAGCCCCAGCATTTT,CASSLSRANNQPQHF
TRBJ2-3,TRBV19,.,.,TGTGCCAGTAGTATAGACCACGACTCCACAGATACGCAGTATTTT,CASSIDHDSTDTQYF
TRBJ2-2,TRBV5-1,few,TRBD2,TGCGCCAGCAGCCTACGACCCGCTGGCGGGGGGTTCACCGGGGAGCTGTTTTTT,CASSLRPAGGGFTGELFF
TRBJ2-5,TRBV28,.,.,TGTGCCAGCAGCCCTGACGCGGGCAGCTTTAAAGAGACCCAGTACTTC,CASSPDAGSFKETQYF
TRBJ2-7,TRBV12-3/TRBV12-4,many,.,TGTGCCAGCAGTTCGACAAGGAAGGGCTACGAGCAGTACTTC,CASSSTRKGYEQYF
TRBJ2-1,TRBV2,many,TRBD2,TGTGCCAGCGGGCTAGCGGGGGTAAATGAGCAGTTCTTC,CASGLAGVNEQFF
TRBJ2-7,TRBV4-3,few,TRBD2,TGCGCCAGCAGCCAAGATAGGAGACTAGCGGGGGGGTCCACCTACAATGAGCAGTACTTC,CASSQDRRLAGGSTYNEQYF
TRBJ2-1,TRBV7-2,few,.,TGTGCCAGCAGCCGAGGTTGGCCTAGCAGAAGCTCCTACAATGAGCAGTTCTTC,CASSRGWPSRSSYNEQFF
TRBJ1-1,TRBV2,few,TRBD1,TGTGCCAGCAGTGAAGAGGAGGGGGCGAACACTGAAGCTTTCTTT,CASSEEEGANTEAFF
TRBJ2-1,TRBV20-1,many,TRBD2,TGCAGTGCCAGAAGGGAGGGGAATTCCCGTGGTGAGCAGTTCTTC,CSARREGNSRGEQFF
TRBJ1-5,TRBV20-1,.,TRBD1,TGCAGTGCTGGGAGACAGGGCTTACATCAGCCCCAGCATTTT,CSAGRQGLHQPQHF
TRBJ2-2,TRBV9,few,.,TGTGCCAGCAGCGCCCTTCGGAACAGGGATAGCGGGGAGCTGTTTTTT,CASSALRNRDSGELFF
TRBJ2-3,TRBV20-1,.,TRBD2,TGCAGTGCGATTGCCGGGACTAGCGCCTCAGATACGCAGTATTTT,CSAIAGTSASDTQYF
TRBJ2-6,TRBV15,many,.,TGTGCCACCAGCTCCCGCAGGGGATCTGGGGCCAACGTCCTGACTTTC,CATSSRRGSGANVLTF
TRBJ2-7,TRBV4-3,many,.,TGCGCCAGCAGCCAAGTGAGGGGAATCGTCCACGAGCAGTACTTC,CASSQVRGIVHEQYF
TRBJ1-6,TRBV4-3,.,.,TGCGCCAGCAGCCAAGATAACGATTCACCCCTCCACTTT,CASSQDNDSPLHF
TRBJ2-7,TRBV5-1,many,TRBD1,TGCGCCAGCAGCTCATCCGGGACAGGGATCACCTACGAGCAGTACTTC,CASSSSGTGITYEQYF
TRBJ2-3,TRBV24-1,.,TRBD1,TGTGCCACCAGTGAATCCGACAGGGGGGGCACAGATACGCAGTATTTT,CATSESDRGGTDTQYF
TRBJ2-3,TRBV19,.,.,TGTGCCAGTCGAACGAACGGGGAAAATACGCAGTATTTT,CASRTNGENTQYF
TRBJ1-2,TRBV6-6,.,.,TGTGCCAGCAGGCCTCTGGGATTATATGGCTACACCTTC,CASRPLGLYGYTF
TRBJ2-6,TRBV4-3,many,.,TGCGCCAGCAGCCAAGATTGGGCAAATCCCCCCCTGACTTTC,CASSQDWANPPLTF
TRBJ1-5,TRBV20-1,many,.,TGCAGTGTCCGGAAGGGCGTTGGGCCCCAGCATTTT,CSVRKGVGPQHF
TRBJ2-5,TRBV6-6,many,TRBD2,TGTGCCAGCAGTTATCGACTAGCGGGGAACCAAGAGACCCAGTACTTC,CASSYRLAGNQETQYF
TRBJ1-2,TRBV20-1,few,.,TGCAGTGCTAGAGATATTGGACGAGGAAACGGCTACACCTTC,CSARDIGRGNGYTF
TRBJ2-6,TRBV11-3,.,TRBD1,TGTGCCAGCAGCGCGGACAGGGGGCTTTTAAGCTCTGGGGCCAACGTCCTGACTTTC,CASSADRGLLSSGANVLTF
TRBJ2-1,TRBV28,many,TRBD2,TGTGCCATCCACGGGGGGGCATCCTACAATGAGCAGTTCTTC,CAIHGGASYNEQFF